This record concerns one TCR beta chain sequence. This sample is part of a study of blood T cell repertoires in COVID-19. On the study more broadly: Samples taken during acute and convalescent COVID-19 were collected in the United States, Italy and Spain.

Sequencing used immunoSEQ multiplex PCR; TCRdb keeps in-frame clones, though not all of them. Here the sample spans 80,000 to 90,000 clones, about 88% being singletons. CDR1 is LGHNA, CDR2 YNFKEQ, per germline. V was cut by 2 bases and J by 0 bases, with 14 bases left in between. This CDR3 is 17 amino acids long. This receptor was obtained from a man aged 35 to 55 with acute or convalescent COVID-19. V and J are TRBV4-2 and TRBJ2-4; D is possibly TRBD1 (6 bases). Sequences were obtained from peripheral blood. DNA of the CDR3: TGTGCCAGCAGCCAATACCCGGACAGCCTAGCCAAAAACATTCAGTACTTC. Amino acids: CASSQYPDSLAKNIQYF.